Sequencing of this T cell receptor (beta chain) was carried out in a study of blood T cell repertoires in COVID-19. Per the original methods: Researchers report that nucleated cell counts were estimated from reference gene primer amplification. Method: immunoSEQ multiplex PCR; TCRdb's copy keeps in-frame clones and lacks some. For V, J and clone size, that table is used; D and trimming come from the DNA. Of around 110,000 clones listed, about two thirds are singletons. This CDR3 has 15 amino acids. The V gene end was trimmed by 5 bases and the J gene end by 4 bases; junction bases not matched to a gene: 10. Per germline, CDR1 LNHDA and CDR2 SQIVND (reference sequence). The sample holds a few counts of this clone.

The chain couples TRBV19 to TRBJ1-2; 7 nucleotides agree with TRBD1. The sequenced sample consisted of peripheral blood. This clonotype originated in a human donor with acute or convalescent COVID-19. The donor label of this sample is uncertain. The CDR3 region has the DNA TGTGCCAGTAGTGCCGACAGGGATGGGGTCTATGGCTACACCTTC. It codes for CASSADRDGVYGYTF.